A selection of T cell receptor beta chains follows, all from one sample in a study of shared clonotypes between healthy human individuals. Repertoires were generated with immunoSEQ multiplex PCR, while TCRdb's copy carries only in-frame clones and drops some. The sample contains 1.4 million to 1.5 million clones, around 97% of which appear only once. Material for sequencing was naive CD4+ T cells sorted from blood. These receptors came from a man younger than 40 in good health. Each CDR3 is given with its conserved first and last residue. The D gene is left open where the match is weak. Size tells how often a clone was seen (once, few, many) or the class of an expanded clone, and some rows leave it out.

clone size	D gene	J gene	V gene	CDR3 DNA	CDR3 protein
-	TRBD1	TRBJ1-1	TRBV29-1	TGCAGCGTTGGGGGACAGGCCTTGTTTGCTTTCTTT	CSVGGQALFAFF
-	TRBD2	TRBJ2-7	TRBV5-4	TGTGCCAGCGGCGGGAGGCAGCCCTACGAGCAGTACTTC	CASGGRQPYEQYF
-	TRBD1	TRBJ2-7	TRBV18	TGTGCCAGCTCACCTCTAGGACAGGGGAGTACCTACGAGCAGTACTTC	CASSPLGQGSTYEQYF
-	TRBD2	TRBJ2-7	TRBV10-3	TGTGCCACCACAGCGGGGAGGGCGGGACGAGGGCCCTACGAGCAGTACTTC	CATTAGRAGRGPYEQYF
-	-	TRBJ2-7	TRBV6-4	TGTGCCAGCAGTGACCATGGTGAGCAGTACTTC	CASSDHGEQYF
-	-	TRBJ2-1	TRBV18	TGTGCCAGCTCACCACCTGTCGCCGATGAGCAGTTCTTC	CASSPPVADEQFF
few	-	TRBJ1-1	TRBV5-1	TGCGCCAGCGCGGGAGTCACTGAAGCTTTCTTT	CASAGVTEAFF
-	-	TRBJ2-7	TRBV6-9	TGTGCCAGCAGTTATCATCCCTTGGACGCGGCCTACGAGCAGTACTTC	CASSYHPLDAAYEQYF
-	-	TRBJ2-6	TRBV7-2	TGTGCCAGCAGCTTAGCTGGGTTCTCTGGGGCCAACGTCCTGACTTTC	CASSLAGFSGANVLTF
-	-	TRBJ1-5	TRBV6-1	TGTGCCAGCAGTGAAGAGGGGAGGAGTGGCAATCAGCCCCAGCATTTT	CASSEEGRSGNQPQHF
-	-	TRBJ2-2	TRBV5-1	TGCGCCAGCAGCCAGTCGGGACCCGGGGAGCTGTTTTTT	CASSQSGPGELFF
-	-	TRBJ1-2	TRBV14	TGTGCCAGCGGGGACGGGGGCTATGGCTACACCTTC	CASGDGGYGYTF
-	TRBD2	TRBJ2-1	TRBV9	TGTGCCAGCAGCGTGGGGACTAGCGGGCTAGAAGACAATGAGCAGTTCTTC	CASSVGTSGLEDNEQFF
-	-	TRBJ2-7	TRBV5-4	TGTGCCAGCAGCTTGGACGTGGGGTCCTCCTACGAGCAGTACTTC	CASSLDVGSSYEQYF
-	-	TRBJ2-3	TRBV30	TGTGCCTGGAGTGTATTCGCGACAGATACGCAGTATTTT	CAWSVFATDTQYF
-	TRBD1	TRBJ2-7	TRBV2	TGTGCCAGCAGTGAAATACAGGGGCGGTACGAGCAGTACTTC	CASSEIQGRYEQYF
-	-	TRBJ1-2	TRBV5-1	TGCGCCAGCAGCTCGCCCGAAAACTATGGCTACACCTTC	CASSSPENYGYTF
-	-	TRBJ2-7	TRBV6-6	TGTGCCAGCAGTCCAAAGGGAGTGCAGTACTTC	CASSPKGVQYF
-	TRBD2	TRBJ2-1	TRBV11-2	TGTGCCAGCAGAGCTAGCGGGAGGAGGGTGAGTGAGCAGTTCTTC	CASRASGRRVSEQFF
-	-	TRBJ2-1	TRBV29-1	TGCAGCGTTTCCGGGACCTCCCTAGGGAATCAGTTCTTC	CSVSGTSLGNQFF
-	TRBD1	TRBJ1-2	TRBV28	TGTGCCAGCAGTCTCCCCCCGGGACAGCCTAACTATGGCTACACCTTC	CASSLPPGQPNYGYTF
-	-	TRBJ2-5	TRBV5-1	TGCGCCAGCAGCTTGGTGGCAGGCGAACAAGAGACCCAGTACTTC	CASSLVAGEQETQYF
-	-	TRBJ2-5	TRBV29-1	TGCAGCGTGAGGGACGGGGTTACCCAGTACTTC	CSVRDGVTQYF
-	-	TRBJ2-7	TRBV28	TGTGCCAGCTCCGGATCCGGGACACCCGCCTACGAGCAGTACTTC	CASSGSGTPAYEQYF
-	-	TRBJ2-7	TRBV27	TGTGCCAGCAGTTTCCGCCAGAATCCCTACGAGCAGTACTTC	CASSFRQNPYEQYF
-	-	TRBJ1-2	TRBV7-2	TGTGCCAGCACAACACGGGTTCTCGTCTATGGCTACACCTTC	CASTTRVLVYGYTF
-	TRBD1	TRBJ2-7	TRBV7-2	TGTGCCAGCAGCTCGAACAGGGGAGCCGAGCAGTACTTC	CASSSNRGAEQYF
-	-	TRBJ1-5	TRBV6-5	TGTGCCAGCAGTGCGCAAGGAAATCAGCCCCAGCATTTT	CASSAQGNQPQHF
-	TRBD1	TRBJ2-1	TRBV18	TGTGCCAGCTCACCGTCGGGACAGGGTTTTTACAATGAGCAGTTCTTC	CASSPSGQGFYNEQFF
-	TRBD1	TRBJ2-3	TRBV10-3	TGTGCCACACAGGGGGCGTCGCTCACAGATACGCAGTATTTT	CATQGASLTDTQYF
-	TRBD1	TRBJ2-7	TRBV6-5	TGTGCCAGCTTGGACAGGGACCACGAGCAGTACTTC	CASLDRDHEQYF
-	-	TRBJ2-7	TRBV7-8	TGTGCCAGCAGCGAAAGACGGCAGACGGCCGGGGACGAGCAGTACTTC	CASSERRQTAGDEQYF
-	-	TRBJ1-3	TRBV5-8	TGTGCCAGCAGCTTGGCCATCGCAGCCACTGGAAACACCATATATTTT	CASSLAIAATGNTIYF
-	-	TRBJ2-2	TRBV9	TGTGCCAGCAGCACCAGACCTTGGGGAGGCCCCGGGGAGCTGTTTTTT	CASSTRPWGGPGELFF
-	-	TRBJ2-1	TRBV9	TGTGCCAGCAGCGTAGCGGCGGGGGCCCCCCACAGCTCCTACAATGAGCAGTTCTTC	CASSVAAGAPHSSYNEQFF
-	-	TRBJ2-5	TRBV2	TGTGCCAGCAGTGAGAGAGGGACCCAGTACTTC	CASSERGTQYF
-	TRBD2	TRBJ2-1	TRBV19	TGTGCCAGTAGGTGGACTAGCGGAAATGAGCAGTTCTTC	CASRWTSGNEQFF
once	TRBD1	TRBJ2-2	TRBV11-2	TGTGCCAGCAGCTCCGGGACAGGGGCCATTGGGGAGCTGTTTTTT	CASSSGTGAIGELFF
-	-	TRBJ2-3	TRBV7-2	TGTGCCAGCAGCTTCGACAGAAGCACAGATACGCAGTATTTT	CASSFDRSTDTQYF
once	-	TRBJ2-1	TRBV30	TGTGCCTGGAGTGCCTCGGGACTCTCCTACAATGAGCAGTTCTTC	CAWSASGLSYNEQFF
-	-	TRBJ1-5	TRBV28	TGTGCCAGCAGTTTATGGGGGGATCAGCCCCAGCATTTT	CASSLWGDQPQHF
once	TRBD2	TRBJ2-7	TRBV5-1	TGCGCCAGCAGCCCGGGACTAGCGGAGGAGCAGTACTTC	CASSPGLAEEQYF
-	-	TRBJ2-5	TRBV11-3	TGTGCCAGCAGCCCCCACCTAGGGGCTGACCAGTACTTC	CASSPHLGADQYF
-	-	TRBJ2-1	TRBV2	TGTGCCACCAGGGGAAGGGCCGGTTACAATGAGCAGTTCTTC	CATRGRAGYNEQFF
-	-	TRBJ1-2	TRBV10-3	TGTGCCATCAGTGACCCTTTACGGAGGGTGAGGGACTATGGCTACACCTTC	CAISDPLRRVRDYGYTF
-	TRBD1	TRBJ2-7	TRBV5-3	TGTGCCAGCAGCTTGGCGCAGGGGGTGGCCGAGCAGTACTTC	CASSLAQGVAEQYF
-	-	TRBJ1-2	TRBV28	TGTGCCAGCAGTCCTGGGCCCTATGGCTACACCTTC	CASSPGPYGYTF
-	-	TRBJ2-1	TRBV5-6	TGTGCCAGCAGCTTGGCCCTCGGACCAACCTACAATGAGCAGTTCTTC	CASSLALGPTYNEQFF
-	-	TRBJ2-5	TRBV28	TGTGCCAGCAGACGAACAGGGTACCAAGAGACCCAGTACTTC	CASRRTGYQETQYF
-	-	TRBJ2-2	TRBV9	TGTGCCAGCAGAGACGGAGGGCCAAGGACCGGGGAGCTGTTTTTT	CASRDGGPRTGELFF
-	-	TRBJ1-1	TRBV5-1	TGCGCCAGCAGCTGGACAGTTTCGAACACTGAAGCTTTCTTT	CASSWTVSNTEAFF
-	-	TRBJ1-4	TRBV2	TGTGCCAGCAGTGACAGGGGCGGTGAAAAACTGTTTTTT	CASSDRGGEKLFF
-	TRBD2	TRBJ2-3	TRBV4-3	TGCGCCAGCAGCCAGAGAAAACTAGCGAAGGGTTCAGATACGCAGTATTTT	CASSQRKLAKGSDTQYF
-	TRBD2	TRBJ2-7	TRBV28	TGTGCCAGCAGACCGGGGGGGACTAGCGGGCTCTACGAGCAGTACTTC	CASRPGGTSGLYEQYF
-	-	TRBJ2-3	TRBV14	TGTGCCAGCAGCCCCCCTTTGTCGGACACAGATACGCAGTATTTT	CASSPPLSDTDTQYF
-	-	TRBJ1-5	TRBV5-5	TGTGCCAGCAGCCCCTTAGGGGGGCCTCAAGATCAGCCCCAGCATTTT	CASSPLGGPQDQPQHF
-	-	TRBJ2-1	TRBV5-4	TGTGCCAGCAGCTTGGGCGAGCGGCCGGGGGTCTATGAGCAGTTCTTC	CASSLGERPGVYEQFF
-	-	TRBJ2-7	TRBV27	TGTGCCAGCAGTTTAATACCCAGGGTTGGCGAGCAGTACTTC	CASSLIPRVGEQYF
-	-	TRBJ2-5	TRBV7-9	TGTGCCAGCAGCCCCTCTCAAGAGACCCAGTACTTC	CASSPSQETQYF